This paragraph reports one T cell receptor (beta chain). Its antigen is undetermined. Four subsets defined by CD45RA and CD27 were sorted after CD3, CD4, CD8 and live/dead staining. The beta constant-region primer was an equimolar mix of two oligonucleotides covering TRBC1 and TRBC2. Four rounds of PCR amplified the ligated cDNA using nested alpha and beta constant-region primers plus SP2. TCRdb called the UMI-ligation and nested PCR reads again in MiXCR, with one record for every CDR3 protein. The sample has tens of thousands of distinct CDR3 sequences, roughly 9.3% seen once. This entry is derived from a study of naive and memory T cell subsets. Points from the study as a whole: Over 95% of naive TCR sequences appeared only once after error correction, unlike memory subsets.

The sequence was obtained from a human donor in good health. The sample consisted of naive CD8+ T cells from blood.

CDR3 sequence: CSVQGYSYEQYF. The CDR3 DNA is TGCAGCGTCCAGGGGTATTCCTACGAGCAGTACTTC. The chain employs TRBV29-1 and TRBJ2-7; D is possibly TRBD1 (6 bases). The length of the CDR3 is 12 residues. Germline CDR1 SQVTM, CDR2 ANQGSEA. Trimming removed 6 bases at V and 1 base at J, with 10 bases between.